These 10 T cell receptor beta chains share one sample of origin, sequenced in a study of blood T cells in healthy people across ages. The second PCR ran about 6 to 12 cycles with a sample-barcoded 5' primer and J-beta primers. One entry per CDR3 protein, called by TCRdb with MiXCR from the 5' RACE reads. Here the sample spans 600,000 to 650,000 distinct CDR3 sequences, under 65% being singletons. Sequences were obtained from blood. Receptor source: a man in his sixties in good health.

The rearrangement joins TRBV20-1 to TRBJ2-7; 12 nucleotides align to TRBD2. This CDR3 comprises 17 residues. Trimming at V came to 3 bases and at J to 0 bases, leaving 9 bases not matched to a gene. The germline V gene has CDR1 DFQATT and CDR2 SNEGSKA (reference sequence). The CDR3 here is CSARRPSGGASSYEQYF. In DNA, the CDR3 is TGCAGTGCTAGGCGACCTAGCGGGGGGGCCTCCTCCTACGAGCAGTACTTC.

This clonotype has more than one count but fewer than ten. The chain joins TRBV3-1 to TRBJ2-5, with 11 bases identical to TRBD2. Losses at the gene ends were 1 base for V and 2 bases for J; bases not matched to a gene: 6. The CDR3 spans 17 residues. The germline V gene has CDR1 LGHDT and CDR2 YNNKEL (reference sequence). The CDR3 reads CASSQGAGTSGQETQYF. The CDR3 DNA is TGTGCCAGCAGCCAAGGGGCGGGGACTAGCGGACAAGAGACCCAGTACTTC.

The chain links TRBV6-2 or TRBV6-3 to TRBJ2-5, with D possibly called TRBD1 or TRBD2 (5 bases each). The CDR3 loop spans 16 amino acids. Germline lookup yields CDR1 MNHEY and CDR2 SVGEGT. Trimming pared 6 bases from V and 5 bases from J, leaving 22 bases between. CDR3 loop: CASSRSRDGLGETQYF. CDR3 coding DNA: TGTGCCAGCAGCCGGAGCCGGGACGGCTTGGGGGAGACCCAGTACTTC.

The chain carries TRBV4-1 and TRBJ2-4; D not resolved. The closer fit of TRBJ2-7 to the DNA end suggests the J call may be wrong. Germline V gene sequence: CDR1 MGHRA, CDR2 YSYEKL. This CDR3 is 14 amino acids long. The CDR3 DNA is TGCGCCAGCAGCCAAGAGGGGTTGGGGTACGAGCAGTACTTC. It codes for CASSQEGLGYEQYF.

This clonotype was seen only a few times. This chain links TRBV12-3 or TRBV12-4 with TRBJ2-5, with D perhaps matching TRBD2 (6 bases). The germline V and J ends were trimmed by 5 bases and 11 bases, with 21 bases remaining between them. CDR3 length: 14 amino acids. DNA for the CDR3: TGTGCCAGCAGTCGGGAGCTAGCCCTGGGTGAGCAGTACTTC. It codes for CASSRELALGEQYF.

The chain links TRBV3-1 to TRBJ1-1; 7 nucleotides line up with TRBD1. From germline, CDR1 is LGHDT and CDR2 YNNKEL (reference sequence). The CDR3 has 15 residues. V was pared by 2 bases and J by 8 bases, with 11 bases of the junction left unmatched. The CDR3 coding sequence is TGTGCCAGCAGCCAAACCCAAACAGGGGTGGGCGAAGCTTTCTTT. This translates into CASSQTQTGVGEAFF.

The chain is built from TRBV6-2 or TRBV6-3 and TRBJ2-1; 10 nucleotides agree with TRBD1. In germline, CDR1 is MNHEY, CDR2 SVGEGT. The V segment lost 9 bases and the J segment 3 bases; nucleotides outside the gene matches: 8. CDR3 length: 15 residues. The CDR3 here is CASHMTGGIYNEQFF. CDR3 sequence (DNA): TGTGCCAGTCACATGACAGGGGGCATCTACAATGAGCAGTTCTTC.

The table lists this clonotype with a count of one. Germline is not matched at one junction end, which may reflect a read error. The chain combines TRBV29-1 with TRBJ1-1; D is unclear. Germline V gene data show CDR1 as SQVTM and CDR2 as ANQGSEA. CDR3 length: 13 amino acids. This chain's CDR3 is CSVEGPVNTEAFF. In nucleotides, the CDR3 is TGTAGCGTTGAAGGCCCGGTGAACACTGAAGCTTTCTTT.

This clonotype was observed a single time. A junction boundary mismatches the germline segment, possibly from a read error. The chain is built from TRBV6-2 or TRBV6-3 and TRBJ2-6; perhaps TRBD2 as D (6 bases). CDR1 MNHEY and CDR2 SVGEGT come from the germline V gene. This CDR3 is built from 19 residues. In DNA, the CDR3 is TGTGCCAGCAGTGACTCACCTACGGGACTCCTCTCTGGGGCCAACGTCCTGACTTTC. Encoded protein: CASSDSPTGLLSGANVLTF.

The genes are TRBV5-1 and TRBJ2-3; a weak D match, TRBD2 (6 bases). Germline V gene sequence: CDR1 SGHRS, CDR2 YFSETQ. V was shortened by 0 bases and J by 2 bases, with 13 bases between the two germline ends. The CDR3 sequence is 16 residues long. The CDR3 sequence is CASSLDSGHTTDTQYF. DNA for the CDR3: TGCGCCAGCAGCTTGGATAGCGGCCACACCACAGATACGCAGTATTTT. The full variable domain, rest sourced from reference TRBV5-1 and TRBJ2-3, is KAGVTQTPRYLIKTRGQQVTLSCSPISGHRSVSWYQQTPGQGLQFLFEYFSETQRNKGNFPGRFSGRQFSNSRSEMNVSTLELGDSALYLCASSLDSGHTTDTQYFGPGTRLTVL.